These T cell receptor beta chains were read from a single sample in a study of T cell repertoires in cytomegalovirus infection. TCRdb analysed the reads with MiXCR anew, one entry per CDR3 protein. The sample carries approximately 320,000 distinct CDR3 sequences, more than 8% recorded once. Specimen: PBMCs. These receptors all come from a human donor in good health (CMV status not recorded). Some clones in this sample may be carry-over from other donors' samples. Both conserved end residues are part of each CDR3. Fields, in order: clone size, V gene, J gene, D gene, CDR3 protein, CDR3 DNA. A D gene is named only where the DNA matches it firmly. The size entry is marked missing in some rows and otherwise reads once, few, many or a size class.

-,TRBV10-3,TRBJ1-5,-,CAISERGSNQPQHF,TGTGCCATCAGTGAGCGGGGGAGTAATCAGCCCCAGCATTTT
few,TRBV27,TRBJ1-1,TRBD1,CASRLGDRVDGTEAFF,TGTGCCAGTCGTTTGGGGGACAGGGTGGATGGCACTGAAGCTTTCTTT
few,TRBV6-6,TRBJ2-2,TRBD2,CASSYKSRLAGGTNTGELFF,TGTGCCAGCAGTTACAAATCTCGACTAGCGGGGGGGACGAACACCGGGGAGCTGTTTTTT
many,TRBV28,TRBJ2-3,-,CASSLPGPGTDTQYF,TGTGCCAGCAGTCTACCGGGACCGGGGACAGATACGCAGTATTTT
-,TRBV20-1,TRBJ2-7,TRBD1,CSAPGTGREQYF,TGCAGTGCTCCGGGGACAGGCCGCGAGCAGTACTTC
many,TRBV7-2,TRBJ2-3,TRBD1,CASSAPRDRGTLIADTQYF,TGTGCCAGCAGCGCCCCTCGGGACAGGGGTACCCTCATCGCAGATACGCAGTATTTT
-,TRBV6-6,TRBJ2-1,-,CASSPSGEYEQFF,TGTGCCAGCAGTCCCTCGGGGGAGTATGAGCAGTTCTTC
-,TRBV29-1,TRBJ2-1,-,CSVDFGTSLNEQFF,TGCAGCGTTGACTTTGGGACTTCTCTCAATGAGCAGTTCTTC
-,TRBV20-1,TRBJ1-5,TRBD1,CSAKGGQGLRNQPQHF,TGCAGTGCTAAAGGGGGACAGGGTTTGCGCAATCAGCCCCAGCATTTT
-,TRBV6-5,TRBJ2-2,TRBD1,CASSYETGGGGELFF,TGTGCCAGCAGTTACGAGACAGGGGGGGGCGGGGAGCTGTTTTTT
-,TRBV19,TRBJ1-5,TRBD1,CASQGTGYSNQPQHF,TGTGCCAGTCAGGGGACAGGGTATAGCAATCAGCCCCAGCATTTT
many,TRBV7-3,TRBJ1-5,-,CASSRGSNQPQHF,TGTGCCAGCAGCCGGGGTAGCAATCAGCCCCAGCATTTT
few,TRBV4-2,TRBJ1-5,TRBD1,CASSQELQGSGQPQHF,TGTGCCAGCAGCCAAGAATTACAGGGGTCCGGGCAGCCCCAGCATTTT
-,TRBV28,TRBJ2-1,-,CASSPRPGIQFF,TGTGCCAGCAGTCCTCGACCCGGGATACAGTTCTTC
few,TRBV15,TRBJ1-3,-,CATSRDRLGGNTIYF,TGTGCCACCAGCAGAGATCGCCTGGGCGGAAACACCATATATTTT
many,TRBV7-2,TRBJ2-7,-,CASSPSVYEQYF,TGTGCCAGCAGCCCTAGCGTCTACGAGCAGTACTTC
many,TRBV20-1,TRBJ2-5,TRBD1,CSASGTGGRETQYF,TGCAGTGCTTCCGGGACAGGAGGGAGGGAGACCCAGTACTTC
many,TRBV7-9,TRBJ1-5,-,CASSGPGNSNQPQHF,TGTGCCAGCAGCGGGCCGGGGAATAGCAATCAGCCCCAGCATTTT
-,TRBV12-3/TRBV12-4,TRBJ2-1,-,CASSPTANEQFF,TGTGCCAGCAGCCCTACGGCCAATGAGCAGTTCTTC
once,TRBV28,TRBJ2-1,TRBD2,CASTRHGTNNEQFF,TGTGCCAGCACCCGCCACGGGACTAATAATGAGCAGTTCTTC
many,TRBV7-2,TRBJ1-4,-,CASSNRGHLNEKLFF,TGTGCCAGCAGCAACCGGGGACATCTGAATGAAAAACTGTTTTTT
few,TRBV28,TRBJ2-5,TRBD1,CASSLGTGFKETQYF,TGTGCCAGCAGTTTAGGGACAGGGTTTAAGGAGACCCAGTACTTC
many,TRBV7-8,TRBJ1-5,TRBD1,CASSLGLQGNSNQPQHF,TGTGCCAGCAGCTTAGGGTTACAGGGGAATAGCAATCAGCCCCAGCATTTT
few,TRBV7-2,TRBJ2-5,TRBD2,CASSLGGLAGVVETQYF,TGTGCCAGCAGCTTAGGAGGGCTAGCGGGAGTGGTGGAGACCCAGTACTTC
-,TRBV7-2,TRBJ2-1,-,CASSLVTGTIGTVQFF,TGTGCCAGCAGCTTAGTTACCGGAACGATAGGAACTGTGCAGTTCTTC
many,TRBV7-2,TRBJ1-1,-,CASSRDRNTEAFF,TGTGCCAGCAGCCGCGACAGGAACACTGAAGCTTTCTTT
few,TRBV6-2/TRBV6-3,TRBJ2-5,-,CASSWDRGDQYF,TGTGCCAGCAGTTGGGACCGGGGAGACCAGTACTTC
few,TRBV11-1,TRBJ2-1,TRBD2,CASRPGTNYNEQFF,TGTGCCAGCAGACCCGGGACTAACTACAATGAGCAGTTCTTC
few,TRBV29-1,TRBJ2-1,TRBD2,CSVEGRGLDFYEQFF,TGCAGCGTTGAAGGACGAGGACTAGATTTTTATGAGCAGTTCTTC
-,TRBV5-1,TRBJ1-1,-,CASSFRLGDEAFF,TGCGCCAGCAGCTTCCGTTTGGGAGATGAAGCTTTCTTT
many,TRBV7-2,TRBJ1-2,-,CASSFDGRSYGYTF,TGTGCCAGCAGCTTTGACGGAAGATCCTATGGCTACACCTTC
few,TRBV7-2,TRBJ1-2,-,CASSSGPVLSGGYTF,TGTGCCAGCAGCTCTGGACCGGTCCTCAGCGGTGGCTACACCTTC
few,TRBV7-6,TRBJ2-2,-,CASSLVGPGELFF,TGTGCCAGCAGCTTAGTGGGGCCGGGGGAGCTGTTTTTT
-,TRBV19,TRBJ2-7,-,CASSIGGGYEQYF,TGTGCCAGTAGTATAGGCGGCGGCTACGAGCAGTACTTC
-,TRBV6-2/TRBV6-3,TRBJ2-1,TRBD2,CASSYWTSGAEQFF,TGTGCCAGCAGTTACTGGACTAGCGGGGCTGAGCAGTTCTTC
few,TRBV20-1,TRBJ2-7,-,CSARGDWVRDEQYF,TGCAGTGCTAGAGGAGACTGGGTTCGGGACGAGCAGTACTTC
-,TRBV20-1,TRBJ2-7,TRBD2,CSATFSGGSYEQYF,TGCAGTGCCACCTTTAGCGGGGGATCCTACGAGCAGTACTTC
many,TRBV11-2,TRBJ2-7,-,CASSYTGSLSYEQYF,TGTGCCAGCAGCTACACAGGATCCCTCTCCTACGAGCAGTACTTC
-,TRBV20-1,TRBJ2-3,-,CSARPGASADTQYF,TGCAGTGCCCGGCCCGGGGCTAGCGCAGATACGCAGTATTTT
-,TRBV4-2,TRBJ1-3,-,CASSQDRGGLGSGNTIYF,TGTGCCAGCAGCCAAGACAGGGGCGGCCTCGGTTCTGGAAACACCATATATTTT
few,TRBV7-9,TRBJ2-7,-,CASSHGSRPEQYF,TGTGCCAGCAGCCACGGGTCCAGGCCCGAGCAGTACTTC
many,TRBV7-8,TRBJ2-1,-,CASGEWSAYRSRDEQFF,TGTGCCAGCGGGGAGTGGTCAGCATACCGATCCCGGGATGAGCAGTTCTTC
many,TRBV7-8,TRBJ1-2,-,CASSLGPGPTARGYTF,TGTGCCAGCAGCTTAGGGCCGGGGCCCACCGCTCGGGGCTACACCTTC
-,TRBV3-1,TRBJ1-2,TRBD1,CASSQPGQDHYGYTF,TGTGCCAGCAGCCAACCCGGACAGGACCACTATGGCTACACCTTC
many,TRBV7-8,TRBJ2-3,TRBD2,CASSWTSGYTDTQYF,TGTGCCAGCAGCTGGACTAGCGGATACACAGATACGCAGTATTTT